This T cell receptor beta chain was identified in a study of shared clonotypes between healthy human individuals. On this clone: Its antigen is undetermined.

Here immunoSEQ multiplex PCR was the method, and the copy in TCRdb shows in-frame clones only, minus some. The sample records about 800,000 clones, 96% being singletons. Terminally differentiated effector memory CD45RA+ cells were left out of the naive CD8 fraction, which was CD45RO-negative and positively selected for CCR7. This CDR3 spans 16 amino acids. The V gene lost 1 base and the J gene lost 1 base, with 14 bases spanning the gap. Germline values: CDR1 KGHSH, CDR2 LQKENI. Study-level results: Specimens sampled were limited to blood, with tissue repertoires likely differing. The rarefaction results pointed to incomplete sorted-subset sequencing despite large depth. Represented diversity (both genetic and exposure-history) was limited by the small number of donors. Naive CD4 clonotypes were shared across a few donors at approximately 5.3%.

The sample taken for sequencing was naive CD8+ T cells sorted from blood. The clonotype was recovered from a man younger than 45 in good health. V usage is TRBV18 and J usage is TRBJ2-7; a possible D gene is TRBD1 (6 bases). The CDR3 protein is CASSPQAQGGSYEQYF. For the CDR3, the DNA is TGTGCCAGCTCACCACAGGCACAAGGGGGTTCCTACGAGCAGTACTTC.